Listed here are 9 T cell receptor beta chains from one sample, sequenced in a study of T cells in tuberculosis. The repertoire was sequenced with immunoSEQ multiplex PCR; TCRdb's copy has only in-frame clones and lacks some. The table includes 29,000 or so clones, roughly 94% detected once. The sample's time point: new active TB diagnosis, blood taken before or within 7 days of starting treatment. The specimen comprised PBMCs, sampled at tuberculosis diagnosis. These receptors originate from an adult with tuberculosis.

The chain is built from TRBV27 and TRBJ2-1, with a weak D call TRBD2 (5 bases). The CDR3 totals 14 residues. V dropped 6 bases and J dropped 7 bases, with 16 bases sitting between them. Germline V gives CDR1 MNHEY, CDR2 SMNVEV (reference sequence). CDR3 protein: CASRAGWPGNEQFF. The CDR3 nucleotides read TGTGCCAGCAGGGCGGGCTGGCCCGGGAATGAGCAGTTCTTC.

The gene calls are TRBV25-1 and TRBJ2-2; possible D gene TRBD2, 6 bases. V lost 7 bases and J 4 bases, leaving 10 bases between the germline ends. Germline loops: CDR1 MGHDK, CDR2 SYGVNS. CDR3 size: 13 residues. DNA for the CDR3: TGTGCCAGCACCCCCGGGGGCACCGGGGAGCTGTTTTTT. Translated, it gives CASTPGGTGELFF.

The rearrangement links TRBV4-3 to TRBJ1-4; D gene uncertain. CDR3 size: 13 residues. Germline V gene lookup returns CDR1 LGHNA and CDR2 YSLEER. V lost 1 base and J 8 bases, leaving 8 bases between the germline ends. The CDR3 region has the DNA TGCGCCAGCAGCCAAGCGAGTGAAGAAAAACTGTTTTTT. Translated: CASSQASEEKLFF.

This chain uses TRBV10-3 with TRBJ2-2; unclear D gene. The CDR3 runs to 14 residues. V was cut by 4 bases and J by 0 bases, with 6 bases left in between. The germline V gene has CDR1 ENHRY and CDR2 SYGVKD. DNA of the CDR3: TGTGCCATCAGTGGGCAGGCGAACACCGGGGAGCTGTTTTTT. Amino acids: CAISGQANTGELFF.

The chain links TRBV14 to TRBJ2-3; D gene uncertain. V shed 4 bases and J shed 2 bases, with 4 bases lying between them. Germline V gene data show CDR1 as SGHDN and CDR2 as FVKESK. This CDR3 contains 12 residues. This CDR3 is CASSLYTDTQYF. The CDR3 DNA reads as TGTGCCAGCAGCCTATACACAGATACGCAGTATTTT.

This chain joins TRBV5-4 and TRBJ1-4, with 9 nucleotides matching TRBD1. CDR3 size: 17 residues. The germline V gene encodes CDR1 SGHNT and CDR2 YYREEE (reference sequence). V dropped 3 bases and J dropped 8; count of bases not matched to a gene: 14. This chain's CDR3 is CASSSNSDRGFYEKLFF. CDR3 bases: TGTGCCAGCAGCTCAAATTCGGACAGGGGTTTCTACGAAAAACTGTTTTTT.

The chain links TRBV4-1 to TRBJ2-7, with 11 bases that match TRBD2. Trimming took 1 base from V and 3 from J; bases not matched to a gene: 2. In germline, CDR1 is MGHRA, CDR2 YSYEKL. The CDR3 has 15 residues. The CDR3 DNA reads TGCGCCAGCAGCCAAGGTGGGACTAGCGGCTACGAGCAGTACTTC. Translated: CASSQGGTSGYEQYF.

The V and J genes are TRBV19 and TRBJ1-3; D not certain. The CDR3 runs to 15 residues. Looked up from germline, CDR1 is LNHDA and CDR2 is SQIVND (reference sequence). The ends were cut back, 3 bases at V and 0 bases at J, with 9 bases in the middle. The CDR3 protein is CASSILLSSGNTIYF. The CDR3 nucleotides read TGTGCCAGTAGTATCTTACTGAGCTCTGGAAACACCATATATTTT.

The V call is TRBV10-3, the J call TRBJ2-1; 7 positions match TRBD1. Trimming removed 3 bases from V and 4 bases from J; junction bases left unmatched: 3. Germline CDR1 is ENHRY and CDR2 is SYGVKD. The CDR3 loop spans 14 amino acids. Here the CDR3 reads CAISDGTAYNEQFF. The DNA of the CDR3 is TGTGCCATCAGTGACGGGACAGCTTACAATGAGCAGTTCTTC.